Detailed here is one T cell receptor beta chain. Its antigen is unknown. The PCR contained 60 Vbeta and 13 Jbeta primers. Sequencing used immunoSEQ multiplex PCR; TCRdb keeps in-frame clones, though not all of them. Of under 200,000 clones in the sample, around 77% were seen once. These data are taken from a study of cytomegalovirus exposure and HLA in healthy donors. The germline V gene encodes CDR1 MNHEY and CDR2 SMNVEV (reference sequence). Losses at the gene ends were 6 bases for V and 3 bases for J; bases not matched to a gene: 7. The CDR3 is 15 residues long. Study-wide results and limits: Some highly shared sequence variants likely arose as a pipeline artifact.

Material for sequencing was PBMCs. The receptor comes from a man in his sixties in good health and CMV-seronegative. The V and J genes are TRBV27 and TRBJ2-7; 11 positions match TRBD1. CDR3 DNA: TGTGCCAGCAGACTTACCGGGACAGGGGGCTACGAGCAGTACTTC. This gives the protein CASRLTGTGGYEQYF.